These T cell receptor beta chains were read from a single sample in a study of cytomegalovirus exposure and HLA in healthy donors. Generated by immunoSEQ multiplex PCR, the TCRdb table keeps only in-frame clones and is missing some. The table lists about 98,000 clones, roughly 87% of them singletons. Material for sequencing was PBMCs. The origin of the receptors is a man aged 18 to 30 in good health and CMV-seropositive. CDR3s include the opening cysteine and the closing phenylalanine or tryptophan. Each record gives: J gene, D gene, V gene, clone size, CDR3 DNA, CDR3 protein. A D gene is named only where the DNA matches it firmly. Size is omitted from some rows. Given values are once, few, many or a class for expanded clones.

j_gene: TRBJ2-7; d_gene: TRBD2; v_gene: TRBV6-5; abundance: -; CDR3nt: TGTGCCAGCACCCAGTGGCGGGGGGACTACGAGCAGTACTTC; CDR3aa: CASTQWRGDYEQYF
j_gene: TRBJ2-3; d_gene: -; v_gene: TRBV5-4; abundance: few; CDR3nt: TGTGCCAGCAGCCTCCGGTGGGATACGCAGTATTTT; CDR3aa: CASSLRWDTQYF
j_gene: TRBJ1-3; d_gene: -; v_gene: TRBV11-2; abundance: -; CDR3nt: TGTGCCAGCAGCCCAAATGAGGCGTTATCTGGAAACACCATATATTTT; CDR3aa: CASSPNEALSGNTIYF
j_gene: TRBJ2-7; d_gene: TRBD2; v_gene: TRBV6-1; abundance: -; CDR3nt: TGTGCCAGCAGTGAAGCGTGGGAGGGCCTCGCCGAGCAGTACTTC; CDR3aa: CASSEAWEGLAEQYF
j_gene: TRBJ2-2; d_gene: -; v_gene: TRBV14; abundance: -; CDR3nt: TGTGCCAGCAGCCAATCACGGGTTAACACCGGGGAGCTGTTTTTT; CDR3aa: CASSQSRVNTGELFF
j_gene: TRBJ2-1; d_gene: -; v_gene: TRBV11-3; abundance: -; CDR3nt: TGTGCCAGCAGCTTAGGTGGGAGTCCCTACAATGAGCAGTTCTTC; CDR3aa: CASSLGGSPYNEQFF
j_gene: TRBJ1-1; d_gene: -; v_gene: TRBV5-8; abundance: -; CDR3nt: TGTGCCAGCAGCCCAGATTGGGGGGGGCCGGGGTACACTGAAGCTTTCTTT; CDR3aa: CASSPDWGGPGYTEAFF
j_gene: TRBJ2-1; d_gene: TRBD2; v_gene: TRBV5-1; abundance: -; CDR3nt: TGCGCCAGCAGCTTGGCCCGACTAGCGGGGGCCATTAGCTACAATGAGCAGTTCTTC; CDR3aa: CASSLARLAGAISYNEQFF
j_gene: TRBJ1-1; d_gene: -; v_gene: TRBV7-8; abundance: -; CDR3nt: TGTGCCAGCAGCCAAGAACGGGGTTTCACTGAAGCTTTCTTT; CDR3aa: CASSQERGFTEAFF
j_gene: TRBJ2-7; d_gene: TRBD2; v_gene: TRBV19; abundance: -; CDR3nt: TGTGCCAGTAGTGCCGGACTAGCGGGTTCCTACGAGCAGTACTTC; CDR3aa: CASSAGLAGSYEQYF